This T cell receptor (beta chain) was sequenced during a study of beta chain features in type 1 diabetes. The V and J ends lost 11 bases and 2 bases respectively, with 22 bases between them. This CDR3 has 15 amino acids. CDR1 MDHEN and CDR2 SYDVKM come from the germline V gene. Every bit of the isolated RNA underwent reverse transcription, so sequencing read expressed TCRB transcripts. The method was immunoSEQ multiplex PCR; TCRdb's version includes in-frame clones alone and lacks a portion of them. Of roughly 150,000 clones listed, around 10% are singletons. This chain uses TRBV28 with TRBJ2-7; D tentatively reads TRBD1 or TRBD2 (5 bases each). Sample: central memory CD4+ T cells from blood. This receptor was identified in a man aged 18 to 29 in good health. CDR3 bases: TGTGCCCGCCTCGAAGCCGGGACCTCTGCCTACGAGCAGTACTTC. Translating it yields CARLEAGTSAYEQYF.